This TCR beta chain was recorded in a study of T cells expressing NK-cell markers (dated by TCRdb to 2020 to 2022). Describing the broader study: TCR beta-chain repertoires were profiled in sorted CD3+CD56+NKG2C+, CD3+CD56+NKG2C- and CD3+CD56-NKG2C+ T-cell subsets from fewer than 10 donors. Seven of the eight sequenced donors were HCMV-seropositive and one was HCMV-seronegative. All eight donors whose samples were sequenced were randomly selected healthy volunteers, three of them men and five women. Libraries were sequenced as 2 x 150 bp reads on Illumina HiSeq 2000/2500, MiSeq or NextSeq.

The CDR3, from cysteine to phenylalanine, totals 17 residues. No coding sequence is recorded. From a lookup of the germline V gene, CDR1 and CDR2 are KGHDR and SFDVKD. A commercial ELISA kit detecting HCMV-specific IgG in serum was used to determine HCMV serostatus. Peripheral blood mononuclear cells were isolated from blood by Ficoll density gradient centrifugation. Sequencing was performed on an Illumina HiSeq 2000. The TCR beta cDNA libraries were made using 5'RACE template switching, a step that added both a universal primer site and unique molecular identifiers. cDNA synthesis was primed from the TCR beta constant segment, followed by two successive PCR amplification steps. The paper's processing steps were these. Reads were demultiplexed and grouped by UMI with MIGEC, and clonotypes were assembled and quantified with MiTCR. To exclude erroneous sequences, only TCR cDNA sequences supported by at least two reads were retained. Downstream repertoire analysis used the tcR package, and clonotypes were matched across fractions by CDR3 nucleotide sequence plus V segment. VDJmatch was used to annotate antigen specificity against VDJdb, with one amino acid substitution allowed in CDR3. After reprocessing by TCRdb, each CDR3 protein sequence is one entry, and no DNA is given. TCRdb's processing, not the authors', yielded these V and J calls. The data table for this sample lists about 260,000 distinct CDR3 sequences. The ten largest clones represent 0.39% of the sample.

Paper-wide results and their limitations: Those dominant clonotypes were again the most abundant among CD3+CD56-NKG2C+ cells in several donors, at about 28.3-60.1%. In over 5 donors, the dominant CD3+CD56+NKG2C+ clonotypes were among the top 10 CD8+ clonotypes and accounted for about 1.0-8% of CD8+ T cells. It remained unclear whether the expanded NKG2C-expressing T cell clones were specific for HCMV antigens.

For this clonotype: It lacks a known antigen.

This receptor chain uses TRBV24-1 and TRBJ2-1; the TRBD2 assignment by TCRdb is unverifiable without DNA. The TCR comes from a man younger than 30 in good health. Donor details come from another sample of the same person, matched by shared clones. The source material was blood T cells: a sorted CD56 or NKG2C T cell subset, CD4+ or CD8+ T cells, or bulk PBMC T cells (not recorded which). The encoded CDR3 is CATSDPETSGLKGEQFF.